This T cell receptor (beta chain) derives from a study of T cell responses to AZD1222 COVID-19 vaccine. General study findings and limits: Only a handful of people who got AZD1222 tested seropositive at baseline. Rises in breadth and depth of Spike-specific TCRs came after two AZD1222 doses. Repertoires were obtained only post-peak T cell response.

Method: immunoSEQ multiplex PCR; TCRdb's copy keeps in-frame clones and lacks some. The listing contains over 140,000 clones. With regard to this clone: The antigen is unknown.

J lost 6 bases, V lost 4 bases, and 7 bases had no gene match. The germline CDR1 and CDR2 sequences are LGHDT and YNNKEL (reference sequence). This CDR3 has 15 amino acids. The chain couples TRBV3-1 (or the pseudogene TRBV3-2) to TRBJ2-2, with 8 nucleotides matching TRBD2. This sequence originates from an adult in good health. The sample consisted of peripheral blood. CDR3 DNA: TGTGCCAGCAGCCTCGGTACGGGGGGGCCCGGGGAGCTGTTTTTT. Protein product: CASSLGTGGPGELFF.